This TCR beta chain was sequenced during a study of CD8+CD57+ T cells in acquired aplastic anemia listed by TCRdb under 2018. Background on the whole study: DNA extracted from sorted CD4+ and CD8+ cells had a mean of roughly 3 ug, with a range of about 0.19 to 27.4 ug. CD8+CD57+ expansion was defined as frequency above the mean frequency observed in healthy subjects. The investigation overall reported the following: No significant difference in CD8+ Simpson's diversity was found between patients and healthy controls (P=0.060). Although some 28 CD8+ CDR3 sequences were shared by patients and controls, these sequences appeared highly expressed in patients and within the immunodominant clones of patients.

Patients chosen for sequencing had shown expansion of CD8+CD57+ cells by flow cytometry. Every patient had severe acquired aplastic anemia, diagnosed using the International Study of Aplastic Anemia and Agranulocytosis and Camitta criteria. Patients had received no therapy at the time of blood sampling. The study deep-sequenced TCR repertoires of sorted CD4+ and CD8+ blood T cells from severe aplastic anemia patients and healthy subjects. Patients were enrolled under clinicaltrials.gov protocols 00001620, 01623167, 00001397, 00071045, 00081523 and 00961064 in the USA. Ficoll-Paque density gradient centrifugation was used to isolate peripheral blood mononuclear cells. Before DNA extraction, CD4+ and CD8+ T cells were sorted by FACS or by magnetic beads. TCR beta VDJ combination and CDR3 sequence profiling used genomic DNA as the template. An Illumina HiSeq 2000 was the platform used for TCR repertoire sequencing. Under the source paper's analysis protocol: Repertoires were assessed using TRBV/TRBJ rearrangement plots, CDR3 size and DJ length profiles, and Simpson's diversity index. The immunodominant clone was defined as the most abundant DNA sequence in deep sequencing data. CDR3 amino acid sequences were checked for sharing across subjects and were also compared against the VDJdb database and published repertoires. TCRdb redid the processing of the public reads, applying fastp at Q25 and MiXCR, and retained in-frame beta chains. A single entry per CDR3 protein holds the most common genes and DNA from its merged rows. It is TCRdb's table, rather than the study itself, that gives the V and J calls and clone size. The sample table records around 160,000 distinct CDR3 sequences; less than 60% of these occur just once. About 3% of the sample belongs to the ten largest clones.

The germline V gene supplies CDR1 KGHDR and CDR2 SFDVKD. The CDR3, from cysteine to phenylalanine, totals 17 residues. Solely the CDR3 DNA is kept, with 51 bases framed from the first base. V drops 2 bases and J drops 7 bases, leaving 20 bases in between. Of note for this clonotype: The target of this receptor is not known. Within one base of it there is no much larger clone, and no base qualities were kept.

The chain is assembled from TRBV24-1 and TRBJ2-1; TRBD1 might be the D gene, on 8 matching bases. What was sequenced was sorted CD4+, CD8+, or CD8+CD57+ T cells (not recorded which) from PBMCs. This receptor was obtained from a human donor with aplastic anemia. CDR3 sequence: CATSDSGRDRGGNEQFF. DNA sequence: TGTGCCACCAGTGATTCAGGCCGAGACAGGGGAGGGAATGAGCAGTTCTTC.